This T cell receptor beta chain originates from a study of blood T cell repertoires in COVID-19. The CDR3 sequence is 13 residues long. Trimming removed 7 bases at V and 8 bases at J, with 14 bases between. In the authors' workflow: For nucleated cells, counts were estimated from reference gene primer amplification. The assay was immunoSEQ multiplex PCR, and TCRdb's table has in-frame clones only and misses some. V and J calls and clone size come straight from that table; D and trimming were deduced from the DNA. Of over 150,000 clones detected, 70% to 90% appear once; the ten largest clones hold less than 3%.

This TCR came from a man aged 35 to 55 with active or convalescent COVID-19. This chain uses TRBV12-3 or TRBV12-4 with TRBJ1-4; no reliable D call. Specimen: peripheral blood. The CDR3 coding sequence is TGTGCCAGCATGCTTAAAGGGAGGGAAAAACTGTTTTTT. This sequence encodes CASMLKGREKLFF.